The entry below gives a single T cell receptor (beta chain) sequence along with its context. Sequencing was performed with immunoSEQ multiplex PCR; in TCRdb, only in-frame clones are kept and a portion is missing. The sample carries under 200,000 clones, 85% to 90% recorded once. This record belongs to a study of blood T cell repertoires in COVID-19. The V end lost 4 bases, the J end lost 0 bases, and 12 bases lay between the germline ends. The germline CDR1 and CDR2 sequences are KGHSH and LQKENI. The CDR3 is 15 residues long. The sequenced sample consisted of peripheral blood. The chain carries TRBV18 and TRBJ1-2, with D tentatively TRBD1 (6 bases). The TCR sequence derives from a man younger than 30 with acute or convalescent COVID-19. The CDR3 sequence: CASSRGQQANYGYTF. CDR3 nucleotides: TGTGCCAGCTCACGAGGACAGCAAGCTAACTATGGCTACACCTTC.